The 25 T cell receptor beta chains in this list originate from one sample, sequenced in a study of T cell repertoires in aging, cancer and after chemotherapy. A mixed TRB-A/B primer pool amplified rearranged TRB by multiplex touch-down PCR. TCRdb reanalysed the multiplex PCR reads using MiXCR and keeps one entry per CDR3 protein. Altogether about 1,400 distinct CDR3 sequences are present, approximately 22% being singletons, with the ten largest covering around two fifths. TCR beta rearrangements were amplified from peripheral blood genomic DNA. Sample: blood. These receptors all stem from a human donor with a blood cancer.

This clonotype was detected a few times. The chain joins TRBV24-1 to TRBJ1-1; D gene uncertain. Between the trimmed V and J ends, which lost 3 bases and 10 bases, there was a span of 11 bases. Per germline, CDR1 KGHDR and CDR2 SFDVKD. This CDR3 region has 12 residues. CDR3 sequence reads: CATSDPGAGAFF. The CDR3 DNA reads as TGTGCCACCAGTGATCCCGGAGCAGGAGCTTTCTTT.

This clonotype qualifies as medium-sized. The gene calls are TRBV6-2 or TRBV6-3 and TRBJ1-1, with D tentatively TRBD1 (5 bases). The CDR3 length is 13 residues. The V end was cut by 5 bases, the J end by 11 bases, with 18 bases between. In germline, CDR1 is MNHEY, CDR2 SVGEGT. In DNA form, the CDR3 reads TGTGCCAGCAGTCGCGGGACCTCGCTGGGTGCTTTCTTT. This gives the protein CASSRGTSLGAFF.

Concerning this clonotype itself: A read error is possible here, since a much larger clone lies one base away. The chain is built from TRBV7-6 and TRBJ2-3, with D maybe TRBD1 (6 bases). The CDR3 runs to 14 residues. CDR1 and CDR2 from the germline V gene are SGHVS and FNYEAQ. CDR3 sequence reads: CASSPPGAADTEYF. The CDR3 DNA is TGTGCCAGCAGCCCCCCAGGGGCCGCAGATACGGAGTATTTT.

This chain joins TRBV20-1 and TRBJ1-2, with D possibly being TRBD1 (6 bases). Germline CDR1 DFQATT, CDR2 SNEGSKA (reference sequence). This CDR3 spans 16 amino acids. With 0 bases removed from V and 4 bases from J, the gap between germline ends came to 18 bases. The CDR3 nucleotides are TGCAGTGCTAGAGATCAAATTACAGGGTCCCTCTATGGCTACACCTTC. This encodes CSARDQITGSLYGYTF.

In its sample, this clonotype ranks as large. CDR3 protein: CATSRDMGGHYNEQFF. The CDR3 DNA reads TGTGCCACCAGCAGAGATATGGGGGGCCACTACAATGAGCAGTTCTTC. The V call is TRBV15, the J call TRBJ2-1, with D perhaps TRBD1 or TRBD2 (6 bases each). CDR1 and CDR2 from the germline V gene are LNHNV and YYDKDF (reference sequence). The CDR3 contains 16 residues. Trimming cost V 0 bases and J 3 bases, with 12 bases left between them.

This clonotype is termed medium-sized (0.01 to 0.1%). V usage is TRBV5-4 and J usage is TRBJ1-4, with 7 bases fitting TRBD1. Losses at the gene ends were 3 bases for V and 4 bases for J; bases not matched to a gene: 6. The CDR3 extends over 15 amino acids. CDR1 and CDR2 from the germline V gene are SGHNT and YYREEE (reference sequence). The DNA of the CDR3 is TGTGCCAGCAGCTCATCTACAGGGGATAATGAAAAACTGTTTTTT. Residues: CASSSSTGDNEKLFF.

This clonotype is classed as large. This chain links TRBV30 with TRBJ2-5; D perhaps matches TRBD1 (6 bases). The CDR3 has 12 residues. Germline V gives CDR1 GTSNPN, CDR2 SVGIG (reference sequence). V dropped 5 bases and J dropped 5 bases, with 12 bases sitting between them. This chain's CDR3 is CAWGPRGETQYF. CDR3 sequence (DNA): TGTGCCTGGGGCCCGAGGGGGGAGACCCAGTACTTC.

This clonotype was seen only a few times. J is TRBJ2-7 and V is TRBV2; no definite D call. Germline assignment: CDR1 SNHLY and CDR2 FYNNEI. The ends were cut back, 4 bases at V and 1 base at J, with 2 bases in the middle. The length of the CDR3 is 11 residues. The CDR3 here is CASSGSYEQYF. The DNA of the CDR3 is TGTGCCAGCAGTGGTTCCTACGAGCAGTACTTC.

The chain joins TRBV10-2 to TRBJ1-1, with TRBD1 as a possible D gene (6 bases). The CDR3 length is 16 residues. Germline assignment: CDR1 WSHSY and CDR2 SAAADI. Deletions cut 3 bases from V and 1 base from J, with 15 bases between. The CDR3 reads CASSDPRGGGNTEAFF. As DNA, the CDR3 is TGCGCCAGCAGTGATCCCCGCGGAGGGGGGAACACTGAAGCTTTCTTT.

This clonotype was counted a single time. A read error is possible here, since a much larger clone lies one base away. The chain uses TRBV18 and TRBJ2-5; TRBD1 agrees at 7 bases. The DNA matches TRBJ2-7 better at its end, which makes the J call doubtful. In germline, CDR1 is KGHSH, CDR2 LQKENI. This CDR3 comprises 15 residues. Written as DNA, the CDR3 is TGTGCCAGCTCACCCGACAGGGCTCCTACCTACGAGCAGTACTTC. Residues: CASSPDRAPTYEQYF.

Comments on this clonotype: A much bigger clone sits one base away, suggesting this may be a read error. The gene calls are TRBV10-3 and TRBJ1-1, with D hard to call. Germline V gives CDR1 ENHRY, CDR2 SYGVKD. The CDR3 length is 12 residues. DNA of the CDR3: TGTGCCATCAGTGAGCAGAACACTGAAGCTTCCTTT. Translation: CAISEQNTEASF.

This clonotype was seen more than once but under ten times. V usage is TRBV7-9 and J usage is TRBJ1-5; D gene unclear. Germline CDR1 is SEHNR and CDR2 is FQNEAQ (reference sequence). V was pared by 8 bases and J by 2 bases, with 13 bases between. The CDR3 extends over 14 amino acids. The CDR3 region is CASSPGGGNQPQHF. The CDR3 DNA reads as TGTGCCAGCTCCCCCGGAGGCGGCAATCAGCCCCAGCATTTT.

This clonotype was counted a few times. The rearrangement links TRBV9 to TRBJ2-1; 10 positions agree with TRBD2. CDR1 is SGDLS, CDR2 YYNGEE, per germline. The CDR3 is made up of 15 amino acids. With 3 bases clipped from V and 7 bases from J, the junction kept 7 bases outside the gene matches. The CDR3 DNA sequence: TGTGCCAGCAGCGCTCTTAGCGGGAGGAGGAATGAGCAGTTCTTC. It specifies CASSALSGRRNEQFF.

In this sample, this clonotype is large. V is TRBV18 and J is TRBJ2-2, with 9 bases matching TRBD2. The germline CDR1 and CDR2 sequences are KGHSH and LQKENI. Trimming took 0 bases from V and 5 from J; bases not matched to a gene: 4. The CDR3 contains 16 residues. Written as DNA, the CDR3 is TGTGCCAGCTCACCACCTGTCACTAGCGGGACCGGGGAGCTGTTTTTT. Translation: CASSPPVTSGTGELFF.

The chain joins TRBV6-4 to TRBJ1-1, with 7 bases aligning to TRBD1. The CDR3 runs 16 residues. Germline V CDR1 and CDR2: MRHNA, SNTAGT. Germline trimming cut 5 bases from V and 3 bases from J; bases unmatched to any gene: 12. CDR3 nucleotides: TGTGCCAGCAGTCCAACAGGGGTGAGTTCGGACACTGAAGCTTTCTTT. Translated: CASSPTGVSSDTEAFF.

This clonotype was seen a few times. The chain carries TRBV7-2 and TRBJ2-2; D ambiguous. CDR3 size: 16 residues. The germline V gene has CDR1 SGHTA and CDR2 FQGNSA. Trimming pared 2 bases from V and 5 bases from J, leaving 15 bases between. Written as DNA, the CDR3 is TGTGCCAGCAGCTTAAGGGTCCTGACTGGGACCGGGGAGCTGTTTTTT. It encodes CASSLRVLTGTGELFF.

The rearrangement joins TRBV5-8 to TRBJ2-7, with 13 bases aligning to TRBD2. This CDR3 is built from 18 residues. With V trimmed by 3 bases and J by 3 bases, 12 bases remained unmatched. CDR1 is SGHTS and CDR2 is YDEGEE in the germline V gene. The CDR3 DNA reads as TGTGCCAGCAGCTCCCCGAGTCGACTAGCGGGAGGAATCTACGAGCAGTACGTC. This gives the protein CASSSPSRLAGGIYEQYV.

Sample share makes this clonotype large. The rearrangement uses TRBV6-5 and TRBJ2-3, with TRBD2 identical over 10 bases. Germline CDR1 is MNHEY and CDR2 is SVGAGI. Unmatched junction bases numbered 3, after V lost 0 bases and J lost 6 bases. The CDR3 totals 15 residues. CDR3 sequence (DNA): TGTGCCAGCAGTTACTCGATTAGCGGGAGGGATACGCAGTATTTT. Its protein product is CASSYSISGRDTQYF.

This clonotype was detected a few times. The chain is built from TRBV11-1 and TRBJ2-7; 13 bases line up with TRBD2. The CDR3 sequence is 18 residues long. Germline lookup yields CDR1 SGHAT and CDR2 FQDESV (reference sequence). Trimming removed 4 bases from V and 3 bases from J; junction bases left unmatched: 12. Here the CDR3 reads CASSSPRRLAGGIYEQYV. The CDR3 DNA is TGTGCCAGCAGCTCCCCGAGGCGACTAGCGGGAGGAATCTACGAGCAGTACGTC.

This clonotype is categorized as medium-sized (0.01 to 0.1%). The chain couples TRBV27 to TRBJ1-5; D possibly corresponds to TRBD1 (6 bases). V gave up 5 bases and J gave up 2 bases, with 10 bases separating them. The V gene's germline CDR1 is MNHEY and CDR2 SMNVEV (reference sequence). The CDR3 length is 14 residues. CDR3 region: CASSPRQGNQPQHF. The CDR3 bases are TGTGCCAGCAGTCCCCGACAGGGCAATCAGCCCCAGCATTTT.

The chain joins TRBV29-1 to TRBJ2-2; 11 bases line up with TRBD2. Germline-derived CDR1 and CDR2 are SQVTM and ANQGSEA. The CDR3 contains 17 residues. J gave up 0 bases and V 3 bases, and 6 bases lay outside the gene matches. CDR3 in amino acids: CSVEVGLAGSNTGELFF. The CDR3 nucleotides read TGCAGCGTTGAGGTTGGACTAGCGGGCTCGAACACCGGGGAGCTGTTTTTT.

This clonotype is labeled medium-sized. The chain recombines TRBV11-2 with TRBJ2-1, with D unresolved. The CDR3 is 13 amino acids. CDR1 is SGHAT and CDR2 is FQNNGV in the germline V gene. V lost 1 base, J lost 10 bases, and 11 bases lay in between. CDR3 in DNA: TGTGCCAGCAGCTTAGGGGAATCCCGGGAGCAGTTCTTC. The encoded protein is CASSLGESREQFF.

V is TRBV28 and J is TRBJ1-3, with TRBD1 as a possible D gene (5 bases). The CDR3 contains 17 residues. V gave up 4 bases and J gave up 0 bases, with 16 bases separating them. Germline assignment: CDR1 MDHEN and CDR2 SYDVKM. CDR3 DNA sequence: TGTGCCAGCAGTTCTGGACGAGTGGGGCGCTCTGGAAACACCATATATTTT. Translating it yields CASSSGRVGRSGNTIYF.

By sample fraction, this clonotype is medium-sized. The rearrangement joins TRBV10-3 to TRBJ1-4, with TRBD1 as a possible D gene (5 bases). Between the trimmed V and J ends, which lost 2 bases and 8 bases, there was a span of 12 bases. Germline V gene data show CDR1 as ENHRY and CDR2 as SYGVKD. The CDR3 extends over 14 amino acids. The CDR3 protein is CAISEGAFREKLFF. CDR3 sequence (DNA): TGTGCCATCAGTGAGGGGGCCTTTCGGGAAAAACTGTTTTTT.

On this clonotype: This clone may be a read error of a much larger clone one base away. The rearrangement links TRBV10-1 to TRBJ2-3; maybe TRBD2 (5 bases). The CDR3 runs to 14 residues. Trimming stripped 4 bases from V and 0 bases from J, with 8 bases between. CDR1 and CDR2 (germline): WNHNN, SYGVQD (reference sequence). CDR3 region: CASSVGGSTDTQYF. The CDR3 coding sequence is TGCGCCAGCAGTGTTGGCGGGAGCACAGATACGCAGTATTTT.